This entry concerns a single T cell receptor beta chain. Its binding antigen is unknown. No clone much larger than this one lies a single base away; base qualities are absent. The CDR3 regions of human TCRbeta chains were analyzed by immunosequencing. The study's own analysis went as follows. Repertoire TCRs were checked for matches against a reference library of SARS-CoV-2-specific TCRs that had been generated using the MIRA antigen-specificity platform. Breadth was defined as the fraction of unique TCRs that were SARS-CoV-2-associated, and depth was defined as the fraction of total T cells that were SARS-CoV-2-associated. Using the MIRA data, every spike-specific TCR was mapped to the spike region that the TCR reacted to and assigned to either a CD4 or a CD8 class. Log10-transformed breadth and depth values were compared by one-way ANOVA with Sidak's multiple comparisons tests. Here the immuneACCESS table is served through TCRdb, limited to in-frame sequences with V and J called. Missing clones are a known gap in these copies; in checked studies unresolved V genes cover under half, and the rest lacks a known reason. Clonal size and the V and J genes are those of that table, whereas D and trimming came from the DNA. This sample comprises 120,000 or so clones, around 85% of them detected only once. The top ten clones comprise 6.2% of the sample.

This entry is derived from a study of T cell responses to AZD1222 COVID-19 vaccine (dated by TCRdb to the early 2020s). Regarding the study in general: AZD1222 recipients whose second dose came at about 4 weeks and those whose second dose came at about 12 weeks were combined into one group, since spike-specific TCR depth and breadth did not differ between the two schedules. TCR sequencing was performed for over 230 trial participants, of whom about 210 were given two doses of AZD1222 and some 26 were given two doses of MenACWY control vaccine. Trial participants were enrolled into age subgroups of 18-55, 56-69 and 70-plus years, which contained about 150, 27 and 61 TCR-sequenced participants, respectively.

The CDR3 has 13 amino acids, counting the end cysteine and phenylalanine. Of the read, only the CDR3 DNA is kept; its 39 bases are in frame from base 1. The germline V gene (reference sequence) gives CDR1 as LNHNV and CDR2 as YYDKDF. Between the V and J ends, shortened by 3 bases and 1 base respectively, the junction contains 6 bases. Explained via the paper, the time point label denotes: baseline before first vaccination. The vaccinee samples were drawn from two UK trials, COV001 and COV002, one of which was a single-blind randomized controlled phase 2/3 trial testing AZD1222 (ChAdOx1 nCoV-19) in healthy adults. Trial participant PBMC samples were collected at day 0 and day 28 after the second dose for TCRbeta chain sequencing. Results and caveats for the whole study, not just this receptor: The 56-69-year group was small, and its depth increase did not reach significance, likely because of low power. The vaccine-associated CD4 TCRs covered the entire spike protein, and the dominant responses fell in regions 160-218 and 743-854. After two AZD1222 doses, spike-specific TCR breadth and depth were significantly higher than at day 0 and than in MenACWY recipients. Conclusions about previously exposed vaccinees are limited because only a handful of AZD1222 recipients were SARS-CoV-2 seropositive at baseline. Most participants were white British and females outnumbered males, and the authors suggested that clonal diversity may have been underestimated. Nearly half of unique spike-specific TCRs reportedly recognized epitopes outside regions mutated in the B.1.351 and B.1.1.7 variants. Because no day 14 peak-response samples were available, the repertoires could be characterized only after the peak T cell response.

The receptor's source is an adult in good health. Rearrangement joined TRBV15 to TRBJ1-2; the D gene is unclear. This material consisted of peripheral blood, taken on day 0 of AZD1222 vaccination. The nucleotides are TGTGCCACCAGCAGGGAAAATAACTATGGCTACACCTTC. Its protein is CATSRENNYGYTF.